This T cell receptor (beta chain) was recorded in a study of blood T cells in healthy people across ages. General observations from the study: Significant beta diversity loss was already apparent by age about 42, declining roughly linearly.

PCR was performed a second time for 7 to 11 cycles using a sample-barcoded 5' primer and a J-beta primer mix. All cDNA molecules were each tagged by a template-switch adaptor with 12 random nucleotides. One entry per CDR3 protein results from TCRdb running MiXCR on the 5' RACE reads. Among hundreds of thousands of distinct CDR3 sequences listed, more than 45% were seen once. Individuals who donated were healthy Caucasians from Russia aged 6 to 90. Each individual donor underwent a draw of 8 to 10 milliliters of peripheral blood. V was cut by 2 bases and J by 4 bases, with 16 bases left in between. This CDR3 is built from 15 residues. The V gene's germline CDR1 is SQVTM and CDR2 ANQGSEA. Turning to this clonotype: The antigen remains undetermined.

The sequenced material came from blood. V gene TRBV29-1 combines with J gene TRBJ2-3; D assignment may be TRBD1 or TRBD2 (5 bases each). The sequence came from a young man in good health. DNA of the CDR3: TGCAGCGTTGAATTGGGACCCCCTCGGGCAGATACGCAGTATTTT. The encoded protein is CSVELGPPRADTQYF.